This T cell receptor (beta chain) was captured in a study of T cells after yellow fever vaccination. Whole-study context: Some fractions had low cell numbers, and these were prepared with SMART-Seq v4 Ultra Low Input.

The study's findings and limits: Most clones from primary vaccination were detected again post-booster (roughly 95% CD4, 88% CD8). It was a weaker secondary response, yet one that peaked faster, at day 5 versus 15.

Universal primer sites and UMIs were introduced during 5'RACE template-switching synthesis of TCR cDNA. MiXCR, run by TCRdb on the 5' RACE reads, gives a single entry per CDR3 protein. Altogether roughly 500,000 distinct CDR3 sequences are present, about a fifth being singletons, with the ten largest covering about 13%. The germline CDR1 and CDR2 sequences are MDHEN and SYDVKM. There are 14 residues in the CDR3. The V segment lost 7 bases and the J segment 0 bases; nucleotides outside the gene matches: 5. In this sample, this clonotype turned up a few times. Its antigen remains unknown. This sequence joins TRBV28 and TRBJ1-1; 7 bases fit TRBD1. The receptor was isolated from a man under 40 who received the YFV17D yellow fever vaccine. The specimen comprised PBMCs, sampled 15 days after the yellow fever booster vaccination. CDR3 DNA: TGTGCCAGCACCACGGGACAGATGAACACTGAAGCTTTCTTT. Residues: CASTTGQMNTEAFF.